Listed below are T cell receptor beta chains from one sample, sequenced in a study of cytomegalovirus exposure and HLA in healthy donors. Here immunoSEQ multiplex PCR was the method, and the copy in TCRdb shows in-frame clones only, minus some. Its table records 100,000 to 150,000 clones. The sequenced sample consisted of PBMCs. Receptors originate from a woman aged 35 to 49 in good health and CMV-seropositive. CDR3s include the opening cysteine and the closing phenylalanine or tryptophan. A D gene is named only where the DNA matches it firmly.

CDR3 DNA	CDR3 protein	D gene	J gene	V gene
TGTGCCAGCAGCCCTTGGACGGGGGGGGGCGAGCAGTACTTC	CASSPWTGGGEQYF	TRBD2	TRBJ2-7	TRBV7-2
TGTGCCAGCAGCCCGCAGACAGGGTATCGCGGCTACACCTTC	CASSPQTGYRGYTF	TRBD1	TRBJ1-2	TRBV14
TGTGCCAGCAGCCCCGAGGGGAGCGGGAGGGGAGAGCAGTTCTTC	CASSPEGSGRGEQFF	TRBD2	TRBJ2-1	TRBV9
TGTGCCAGCAGCTTAGAAATTACAGCGCAGGGAAACACTGAAGCTTTCTTT	CASSLEITAQGNTEAFF	NA	TRBJ1-1	TRBV7-9
TGTGCCAGCAAGACTAGCGGGGGCTCCTACGAGCAGTACTTC	CASKTSGGSYEQYF	TRBD2	TRBJ2-7	TRBV10-3
TGTGCCAGCAGTCCGGGACAGGCCAGGAACGGCTACACCTTC	CASSPGQARNGYTF	TRBD1	TRBJ1-2	TRBV6-1
TGTGCCAGCAGCGGCGGACTAGCGGGAGTTGGTCAAGAGACCCAGTACTTC	CASSGGLAGVGQETQYF	TRBD2	TRBJ2-5	TRBV7-2
TGCGCCAGCAGCTTGGGACTTCGGAGTTACAATGAGCAGTTCTTC	CASSLGLRSYNEQFF	NA	TRBJ2-1	TRBV5-1
TGTGCCAGCAGCGAACAGGAACCCAACACTGAAGCTTTCTTT	CASSEQEPNTEAFF	NA	TRBJ1-1	TRBV6-5
TGTGCCTGGCTTCAGATTTCAGGGATAATCTATGGCTACACCTTC	CAWLQISGIIYGYTF	NA	TRBJ1-2	TRBV30
TGTGCCAGCAGAGGACAGGGCGGACAAGAGACCCAGTACTTC	CASRGQGGQETQYF	TRBD1	TRBJ2-5	TRBV2
TGCAGCGTTGAAGCTCAAGGGGGGGCTAGCACAGATACGCAGTATTTT	CSVEAQGGASTDTQYF	NA	TRBJ2-3	TRBV29-1
TGTGCCAGTAGTATGGGGCGCTCCTACGAGCAGTACTTC	CASSMGRSYEQYF	NA	TRBJ2-7	TRBV19
TGTGCCAGCAGCGTAGAAGTCGGGACAGTCACAGATACGCAGTATTTT	CASSVEVGTVTDTQYF	TRBD1	TRBJ2-3	TRBV9
TGTGCCAGCAGTTTATATCATACCGGGGAGCTGTTTTTT	CASSLYHTGELFF	NA	TRBJ2-2	TRBV27
TGTGCCAGCAGTGCGCCGGGACAGCCTGCAACTAATGAAAAACTGTTTTTT	CASSAPGQPATNEKLFF	TRBD1	TRBJ1-4	TRBV6-1
TGTGCCAGCAGCCAAGATCTAGCGGGAGTCAACGGGGAGCTGTTTTTT	CASSQDLAGVNGELFF	TRBD2	TRBJ2-2	TRBV14
TGCGCCAGCGGATCCGGGACAGTCTCCTACAATGAGCAGTTCTTC	CASGSGTVSYNEQFF	TRBD1	TRBJ2-1	TRBV5-1
TGTGCCAGCAGTCAGCAAGCGGGAAGGTACAATGAGCAGTTCTTC	CASSQQAGRYNEQFF	TRBD2	TRBJ2-1	TRBV27
TGTGCCAGCAGCTGGGGGGGCAACAATGAAAAACTGTTTTTT	CASSWGGNNEKLFF	NA	TRBJ1-4	TRBV5-4
TGTGCCAGCAGCTTAAGCGGGGGACACGAGCAGTACTTC	CASSLSGGHEQYF	TRBD2	TRBJ2-7	TRBV11-3
TGTGCCAGCAGGGCCGGGACTAGCGGAGAGACCCAGTACTTC	CASRAGTSGETQYF	TRBD2	TRBJ2-5	TRBV5-6
TGTGCCAGCAGCCAAGATCATACGACTAGCGGGAACAATGAGCAGTTCTTC	CASSQDHTTSGNNEQFF	TRBD2	TRBJ2-1	TRBV4-2
TGTGCCAGCAGCTTAGTGGCCTCGACAGGGGGGGATGATGAAAAACTGTTTTTT	CASSLVASTGGDDEKLFF	TRBD1	TRBJ1-4	TRBV7-9
TGTGCCAGCAGCTTAATCACAATCCCCGAAGCTTTCTTT	CASSLITIPEAFF	NA	TRBJ1-1	TRBV7-9
TGTGCCAGCAGCCAAGATCGTGAGGGCGCAACTAATGAAAAACTGTTTTTT	CASSQDREGATNEKLFF	NA	TRBJ1-4	TRBV14
TGTGCCAGCAGTTCGACATATACGCAGTATTTT	CASSSTYTQYF	NA	TRBJ2-3	TRBV27
TGTGCCAGCAGCCCTATAGCGGGAGGAAGAACAGATACGCAGTATTTT	CASSPIAGGRTDTQYF	TRBD2	TRBJ2-3	TRBV14
TGCGCCAGCAGCCAAGGGGTCGGGACAGGGGGCCGTGGCTACACCTTC	CASSQGVGTGGRGYTF	TRBD1	TRBJ1-2	TRBV4-1